The clone carrying this T cell receptor (beta chain) was detected many times. The data belong to a study of response to subunit inactivated influenza vaccine. There are 14 residues in the CDR3. V gave up 4 bases and J gave up 1 base, with 10 bases separating them. TCRdb processed the RT-PCR reads anew with MiXCR; each CDR3 protein has one entry. In the table there are 530,000 or so distinct CDR3 sequences, around 15% of which are singletons. The sample was PBMCs from blood, taken 11 to 12 days after vaccination. The rearrangement joins TRBV12-3 or TRBV12-4 to TRBJ1-1; D unclear. The TCR sequence derives from a man aged 45-60 years who received an inactivated influenza vaccine. Here the CDR3 DNA reads TGTGCCAGCAGTTATGGAGGAGAGAACACTGAAGCTTTCTTT. Translation gives CASSYGGENTEAFF.